This TCR beta chain appears in the sequencing data of a study of blood T cell repertoires in COVID-19. This CDR3 has 16 amino acids. The V end lost 2 bases, the J end lost 5 bases, and 18 bases lay between the germline ends. Per germline, CDR1 KGHSH and CDR2 LQKENI. Enrollment of patients from Seattle took place during active infection, with longitudinal follow-up. This table comes from immunoSEQ multiplex PCR, and its TCRdb copy is limited to in-frame clones, with some not included. The repertoire holds 300,000 to 350,000 clones, with roughly 86% as singletons. The TCR originated in a man aged 25 to 45 with COVID-19, enrolled during active disease. Material for sequencing was peripheral blood. The chain links TRBV18 to TRBJ1-2; possible D gene TRBD1, 5 bases. For the CDR3, the DNA is TGTGCCAGCTCACCAAGTTCAACACCCGGGGGTTATGGCTACACCTTC. Its protein is CASSPSSTPGGYGYTF. Combining the CDR3 with reference TRBV18 and TRBJ1-2 gives the whole variable domain NAGVMQNPRHLVRRRGQEARLRCSPMKGHSHVYWYRQLPEEGLKFMVYLQKENIIDESGMPKERFSAEFPKEGPSILRIQQVVRGDSAAYFCASSPSSTPGGYGYTFGSGTRLTVV.